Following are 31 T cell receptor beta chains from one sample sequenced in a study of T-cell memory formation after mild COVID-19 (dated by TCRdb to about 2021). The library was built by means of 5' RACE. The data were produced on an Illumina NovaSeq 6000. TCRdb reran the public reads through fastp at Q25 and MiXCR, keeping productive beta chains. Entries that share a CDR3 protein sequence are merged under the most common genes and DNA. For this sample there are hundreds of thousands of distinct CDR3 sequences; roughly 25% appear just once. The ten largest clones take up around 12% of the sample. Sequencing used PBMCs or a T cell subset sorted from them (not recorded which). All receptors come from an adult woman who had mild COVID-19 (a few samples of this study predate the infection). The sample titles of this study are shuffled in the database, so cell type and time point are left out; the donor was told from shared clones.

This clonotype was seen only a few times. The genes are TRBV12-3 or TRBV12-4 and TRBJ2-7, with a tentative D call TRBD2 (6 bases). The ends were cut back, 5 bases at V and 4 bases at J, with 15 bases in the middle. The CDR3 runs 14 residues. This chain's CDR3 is CASSLTGDVYEQYF. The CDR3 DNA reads TGTGCCAGCAGTCTCACGGGAGACGTGTACGAGCAGTACTTC.

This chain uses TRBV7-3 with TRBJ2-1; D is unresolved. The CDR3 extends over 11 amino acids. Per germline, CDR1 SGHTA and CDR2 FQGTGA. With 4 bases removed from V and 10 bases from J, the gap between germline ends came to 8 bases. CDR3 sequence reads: CASSSGHEQFF. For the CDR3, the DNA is TGTGCCAGCAGCTCCGGGCACGAGCAGTTCTTC.

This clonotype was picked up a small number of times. The chain's CDR3 is CASSSTIGVREQYF. CDR3 sequence (DNA): TGTGCCAGCAGTTCTACAATCGGGGTGAGGGAGCAGTACTTC. The chain recombines TRBV3-1 with TRBJ2-7, with D possibly TRBD2 on 5 matching bases. Trimming stripped 6 bases from V and 7 bases from J, with 19 bases between. Germline lookup yields CDR1 LGHDT and CDR2 YNNKEL (reference sequence). This CDR3 region has 14 residues.

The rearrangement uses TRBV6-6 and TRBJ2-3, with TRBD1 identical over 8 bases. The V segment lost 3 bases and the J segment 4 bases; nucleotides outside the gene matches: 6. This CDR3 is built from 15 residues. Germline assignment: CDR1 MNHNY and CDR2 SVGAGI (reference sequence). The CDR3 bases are TGTGCCAGCAGTTATGTCGCAGGGGGCGCAGATACGCAGTATTTT. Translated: CASSYVAGGADTQYF.

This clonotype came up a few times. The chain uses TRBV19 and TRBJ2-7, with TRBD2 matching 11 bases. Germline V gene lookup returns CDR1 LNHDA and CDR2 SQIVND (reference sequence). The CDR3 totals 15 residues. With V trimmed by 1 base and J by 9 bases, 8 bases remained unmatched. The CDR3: CASSIVLAGGNGQYF. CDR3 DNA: TGTGCCAGTAGTATAGTGCTAGCGGGAGGCAATGGGCAGTACTTC.

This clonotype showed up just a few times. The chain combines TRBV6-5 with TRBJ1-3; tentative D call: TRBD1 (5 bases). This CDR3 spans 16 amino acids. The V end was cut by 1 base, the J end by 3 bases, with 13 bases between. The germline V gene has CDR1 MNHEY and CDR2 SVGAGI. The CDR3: CASSYLYRDRGNTIYF. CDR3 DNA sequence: TGTGCCAGCAGTTACTTATACCGGGACCGTGGAAACACCATATATTTT.

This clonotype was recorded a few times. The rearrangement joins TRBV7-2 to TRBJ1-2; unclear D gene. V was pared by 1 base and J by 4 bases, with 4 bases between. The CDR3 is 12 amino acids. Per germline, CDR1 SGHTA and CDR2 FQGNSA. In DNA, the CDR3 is TGTGCCAGCAGCTTAGACAGCTATGGCTACACCTTC. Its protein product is CASSLDSYGYTF. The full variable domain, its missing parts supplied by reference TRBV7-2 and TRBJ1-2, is GAGVSQSPSNKVTEKGKDVELRCDPISGHTALYWYRQSLGQGLEFLIYFQGNSAPDKSGLPSDRFSAERTGGSVSTLTIQRTQQEDSAVYLCASSLDSYGYTFGSGTRLTVV.

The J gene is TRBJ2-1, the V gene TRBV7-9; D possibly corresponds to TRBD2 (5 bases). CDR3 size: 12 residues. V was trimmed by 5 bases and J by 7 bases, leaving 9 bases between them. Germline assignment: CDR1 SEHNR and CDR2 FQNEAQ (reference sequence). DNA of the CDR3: TGTGCCAGCAGCACCGCGGGTAATGAGCAGTTCTTC. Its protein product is CASSTAGNEQFF.

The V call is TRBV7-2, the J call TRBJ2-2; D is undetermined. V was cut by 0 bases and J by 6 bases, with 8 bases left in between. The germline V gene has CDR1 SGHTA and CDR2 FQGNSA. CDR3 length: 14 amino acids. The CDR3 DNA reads TGTGCCAGCAGCTTAGCTAGTAGAGCCGGGGAGCTGTTTTTT. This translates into CASSLASRAGELFF.

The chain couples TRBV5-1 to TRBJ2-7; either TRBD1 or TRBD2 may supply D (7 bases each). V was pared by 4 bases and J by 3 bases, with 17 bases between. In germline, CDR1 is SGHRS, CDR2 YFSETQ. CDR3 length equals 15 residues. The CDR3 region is CASSHQGEGNYEQYF. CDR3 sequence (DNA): TGCGCCAGCAGCCACCAGGGGGAGGGGAACTACGAGCAGTACTTC.

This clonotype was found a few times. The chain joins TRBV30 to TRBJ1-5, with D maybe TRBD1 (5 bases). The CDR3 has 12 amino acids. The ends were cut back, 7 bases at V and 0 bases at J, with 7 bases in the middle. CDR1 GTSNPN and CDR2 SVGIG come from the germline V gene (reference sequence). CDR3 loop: CAFRDSNQPQHF. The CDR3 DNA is TGTGCCTTCAGGGATAGCAATCAGCCCCAGCATTTT.

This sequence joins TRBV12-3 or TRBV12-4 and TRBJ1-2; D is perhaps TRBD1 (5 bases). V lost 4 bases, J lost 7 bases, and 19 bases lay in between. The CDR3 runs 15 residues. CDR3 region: CASSSTVDKLGGYTF. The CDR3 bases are TGTGCCAGCAGTTCGACAGTTGATAAACTTGGTGGCTACACCTTC.

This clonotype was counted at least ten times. CDR3 in DNA: TGTGCCAGTAATCCGTCGGGGGGGCTAGGAGAGCAGTACTTC. Its translation: CASNPSGGLGEQYF. The rearrangement uses TRBV7-2 and TRBJ2-7; 8 nucleotides line up with TRBD2. Germline V lookup: CDR1 SGHTA, CDR2 FQGNSA. V lost 9 bases, J lost 7 bases, and 14 bases stayed unmatched. The CDR3 has 14 amino acids.

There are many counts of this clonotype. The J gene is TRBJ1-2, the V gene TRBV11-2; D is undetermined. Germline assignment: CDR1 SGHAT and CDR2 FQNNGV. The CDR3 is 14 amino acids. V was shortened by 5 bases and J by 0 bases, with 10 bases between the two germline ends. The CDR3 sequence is CASSQQAANYGYTF. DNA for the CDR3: TGTGCCAGCAGCCAGCAAGCGGCTAACTATGGCTACACCTTC.

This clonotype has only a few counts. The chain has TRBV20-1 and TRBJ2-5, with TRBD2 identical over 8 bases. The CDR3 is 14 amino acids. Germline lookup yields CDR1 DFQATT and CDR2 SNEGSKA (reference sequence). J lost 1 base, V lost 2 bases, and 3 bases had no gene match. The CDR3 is CSARPGTSQETQYF. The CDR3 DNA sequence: TGCAGTGCTAGACCCGGGACTAGCCAAGAGACCCAGTACTTC.

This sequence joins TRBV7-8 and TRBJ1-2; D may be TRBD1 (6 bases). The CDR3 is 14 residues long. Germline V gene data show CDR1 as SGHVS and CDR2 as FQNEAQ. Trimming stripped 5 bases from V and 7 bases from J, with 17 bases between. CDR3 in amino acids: CASSPPGGAGGYTF. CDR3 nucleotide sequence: TGTGCCAGCAGCCCACCCGGGGGGGCCGGTGGCTACACCTTC.

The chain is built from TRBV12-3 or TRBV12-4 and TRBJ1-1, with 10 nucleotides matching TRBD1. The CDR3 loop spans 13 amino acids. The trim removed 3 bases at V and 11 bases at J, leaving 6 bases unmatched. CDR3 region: CASSLGQGLRAFF. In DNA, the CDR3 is TGTGCCAGCAGTTTGGGACAGGGGCTGCGGGCTTTCTTT.

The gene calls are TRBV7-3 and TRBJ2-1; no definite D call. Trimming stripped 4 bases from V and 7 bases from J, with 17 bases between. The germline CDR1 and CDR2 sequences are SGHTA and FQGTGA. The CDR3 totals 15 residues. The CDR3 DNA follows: TGTGCCAGCAGCTCCCTTAATCTATTGGGGAATGAGCAGTTCTTC. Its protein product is CASSSLNLLGNEQFF.

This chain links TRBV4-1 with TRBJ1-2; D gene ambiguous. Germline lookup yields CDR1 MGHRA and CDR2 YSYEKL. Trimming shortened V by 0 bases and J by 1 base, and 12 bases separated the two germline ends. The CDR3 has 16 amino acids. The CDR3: CASSQDPQRINYGYTF. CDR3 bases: TGCGCCAGCAGCCAAGACCCCCAGAGGATTAACTATGGCTACACCTTC.

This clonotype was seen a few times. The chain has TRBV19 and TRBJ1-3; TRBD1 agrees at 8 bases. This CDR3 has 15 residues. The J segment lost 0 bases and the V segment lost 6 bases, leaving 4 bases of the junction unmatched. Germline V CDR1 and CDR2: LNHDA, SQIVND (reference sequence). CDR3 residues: CASRTTGGSGNTIYF. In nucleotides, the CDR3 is TGTGCCAGTAGAACAACAGGGGGCTCTGGAAACACCATATATTTT.

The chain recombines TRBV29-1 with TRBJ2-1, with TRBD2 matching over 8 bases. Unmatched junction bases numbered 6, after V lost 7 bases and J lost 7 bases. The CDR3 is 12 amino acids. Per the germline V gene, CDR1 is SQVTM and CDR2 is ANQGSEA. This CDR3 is CSASGGRNEQFF. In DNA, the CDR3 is TGCAGCGCCTCGGGGGGGCGGAATGAGCAGTTCTTC.

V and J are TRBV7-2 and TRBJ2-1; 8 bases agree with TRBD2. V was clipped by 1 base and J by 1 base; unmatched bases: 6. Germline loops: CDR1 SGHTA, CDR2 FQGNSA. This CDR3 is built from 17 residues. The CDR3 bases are TGTGCCAGCAGCTTAGATACGGGGGGGCCGTCCTACAATGAGCAGTTCTTC. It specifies CASSLDTGGPSYNEQFF.

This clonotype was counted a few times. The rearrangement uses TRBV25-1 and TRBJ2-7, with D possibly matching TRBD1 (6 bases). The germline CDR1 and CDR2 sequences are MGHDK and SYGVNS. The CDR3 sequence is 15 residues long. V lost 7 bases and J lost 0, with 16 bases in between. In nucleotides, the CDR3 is TGTGCCAGCAAGCCTGGGGGCAGGGCCTCCTACGAGCAGTACTTC. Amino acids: CASKPGGRASYEQYF.

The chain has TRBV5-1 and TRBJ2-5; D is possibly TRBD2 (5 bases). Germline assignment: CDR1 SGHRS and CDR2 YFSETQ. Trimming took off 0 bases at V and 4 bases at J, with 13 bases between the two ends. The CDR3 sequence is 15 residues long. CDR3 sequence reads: CASSLGTAGTETQYF. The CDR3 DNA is TGCGCCAGCAGCTTGGGGACGGCGGGTACAGAGACCCAGTACTTC.

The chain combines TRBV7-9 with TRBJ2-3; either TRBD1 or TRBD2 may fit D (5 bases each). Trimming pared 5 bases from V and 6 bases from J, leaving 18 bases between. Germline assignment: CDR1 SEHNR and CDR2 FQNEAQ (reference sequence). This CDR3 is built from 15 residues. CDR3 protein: CASSPTGTLGDTQYF. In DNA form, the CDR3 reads TGTGCCAGCAGCCCAACCGGGACCCTCGGGGATACGCAGTATTTT.

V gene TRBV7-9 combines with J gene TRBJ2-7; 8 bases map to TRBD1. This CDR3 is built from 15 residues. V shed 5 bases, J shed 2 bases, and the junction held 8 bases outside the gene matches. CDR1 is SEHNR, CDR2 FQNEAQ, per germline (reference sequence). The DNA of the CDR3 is TGTGCCAGCAGCCGAGGACAGGGAATCACCTACGAGCAGTACTTC. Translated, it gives CASSRGQGITYEQYF.

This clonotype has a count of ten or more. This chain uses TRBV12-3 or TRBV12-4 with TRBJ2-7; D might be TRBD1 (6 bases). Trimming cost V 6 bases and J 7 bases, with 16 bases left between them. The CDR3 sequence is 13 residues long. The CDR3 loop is CASSRTGSSEQYF. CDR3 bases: TGTGCCAGCAGCCGCACAGGGTCCTCTGAGCAGTACTTC.

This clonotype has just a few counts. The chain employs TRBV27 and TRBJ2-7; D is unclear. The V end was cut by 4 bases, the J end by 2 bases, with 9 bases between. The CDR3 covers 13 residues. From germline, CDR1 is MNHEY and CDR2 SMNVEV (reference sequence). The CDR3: CASSWGSAYEQYF. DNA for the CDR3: TGTGCCAGCAGTTGGGGTTCGGCCTACGAGCAGTACTTC.

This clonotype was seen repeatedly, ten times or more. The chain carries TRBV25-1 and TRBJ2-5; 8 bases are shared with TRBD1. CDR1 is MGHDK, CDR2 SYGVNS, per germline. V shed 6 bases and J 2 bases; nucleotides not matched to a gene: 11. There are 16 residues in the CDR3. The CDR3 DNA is TGTGCCAGCAGCACCGAACGGACAGGGAATCAAGAGACCCAGTACTTC. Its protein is CASSTERTGNQETQYF.

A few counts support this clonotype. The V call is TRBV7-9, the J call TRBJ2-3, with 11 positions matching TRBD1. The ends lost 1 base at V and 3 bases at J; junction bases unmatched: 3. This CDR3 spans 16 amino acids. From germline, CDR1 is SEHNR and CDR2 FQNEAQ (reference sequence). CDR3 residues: CASSLVGTGGTDTQYF. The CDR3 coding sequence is TGTGCCAGCAGCTTAGTAGGGACAGGGGGAACAGATACGCAGTATTTT.

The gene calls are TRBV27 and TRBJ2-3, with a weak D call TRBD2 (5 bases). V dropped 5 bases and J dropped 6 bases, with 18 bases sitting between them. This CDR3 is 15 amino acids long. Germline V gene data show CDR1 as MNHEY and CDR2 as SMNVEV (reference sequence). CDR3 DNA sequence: TGTGCCAGCAGTCCGATCGGGATCACGCGGGATACGCAGTATTTT. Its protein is CASSPIGITRDTQYF.